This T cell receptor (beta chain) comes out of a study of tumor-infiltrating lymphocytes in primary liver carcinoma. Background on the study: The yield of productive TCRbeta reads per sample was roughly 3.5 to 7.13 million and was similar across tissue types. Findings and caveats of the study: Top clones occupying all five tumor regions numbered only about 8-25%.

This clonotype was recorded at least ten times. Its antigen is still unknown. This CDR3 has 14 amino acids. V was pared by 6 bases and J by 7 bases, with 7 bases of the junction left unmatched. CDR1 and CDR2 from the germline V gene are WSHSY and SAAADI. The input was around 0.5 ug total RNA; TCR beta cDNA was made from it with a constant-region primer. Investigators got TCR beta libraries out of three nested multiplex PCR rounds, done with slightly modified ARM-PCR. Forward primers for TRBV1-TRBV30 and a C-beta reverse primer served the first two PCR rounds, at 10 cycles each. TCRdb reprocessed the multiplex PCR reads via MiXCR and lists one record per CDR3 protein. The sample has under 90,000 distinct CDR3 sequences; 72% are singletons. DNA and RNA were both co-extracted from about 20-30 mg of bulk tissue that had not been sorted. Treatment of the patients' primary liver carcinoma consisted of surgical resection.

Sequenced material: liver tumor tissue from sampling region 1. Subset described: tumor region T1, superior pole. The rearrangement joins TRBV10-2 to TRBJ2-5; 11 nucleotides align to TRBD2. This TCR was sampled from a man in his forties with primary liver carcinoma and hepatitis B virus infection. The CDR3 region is CASRETSGAGTQYF. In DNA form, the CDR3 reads TGCGCCAGCAGAGAGACTAGCGGGGCGGGGACCCAGTACTTC.